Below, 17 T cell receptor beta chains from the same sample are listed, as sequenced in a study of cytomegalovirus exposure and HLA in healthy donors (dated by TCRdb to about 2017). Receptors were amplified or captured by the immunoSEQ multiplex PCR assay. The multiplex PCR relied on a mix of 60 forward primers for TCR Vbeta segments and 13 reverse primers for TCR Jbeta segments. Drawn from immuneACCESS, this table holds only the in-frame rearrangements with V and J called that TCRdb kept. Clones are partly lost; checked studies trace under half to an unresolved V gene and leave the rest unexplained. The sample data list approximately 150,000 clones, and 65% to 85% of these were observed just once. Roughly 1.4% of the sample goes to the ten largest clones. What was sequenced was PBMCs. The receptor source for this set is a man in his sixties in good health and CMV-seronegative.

This chain's CDR3 is CASLGRGRMGGMNTEAFF. Written as DNA, the CDR3 is TGTGCCAGTCTGGGAAGGGGGCGCATGGGGGGCATGAACACTGAAGCTTTCTTT. The chain uses TRBV19 and TRBJ1-1; 7 positions agree with TRBD1. Germline V gene data show CDR1 as LNHDA and CDR2 as SQIVND (reference sequence). V shed 8 bases and J 0 bases; nucleotides not matched to a gene: 18. The CDR3 contains 18 residues.

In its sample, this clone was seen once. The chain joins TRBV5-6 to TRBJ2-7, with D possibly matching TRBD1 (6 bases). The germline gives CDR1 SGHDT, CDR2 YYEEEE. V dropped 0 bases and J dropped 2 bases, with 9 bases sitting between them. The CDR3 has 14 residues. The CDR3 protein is CASSLARGTYEQYF. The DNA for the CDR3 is TGTGCCAGCAGCTTGGCGAGGGGGACCTACGAGCAGTACTTC.

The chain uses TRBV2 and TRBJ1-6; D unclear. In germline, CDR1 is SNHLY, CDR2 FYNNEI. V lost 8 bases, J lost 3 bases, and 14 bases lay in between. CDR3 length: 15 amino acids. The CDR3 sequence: CASHPLGGYNSPLHF. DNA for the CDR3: TGTGCCAGCCACCCGCTAGGAGGCTATAATTCACCCCTCCACTTT.

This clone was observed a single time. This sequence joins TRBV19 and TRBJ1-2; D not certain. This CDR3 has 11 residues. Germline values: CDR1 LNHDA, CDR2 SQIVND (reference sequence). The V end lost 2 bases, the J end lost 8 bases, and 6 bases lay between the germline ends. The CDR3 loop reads CASSIWRGYTF. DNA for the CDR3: TGTGCCAGTAGTATATGGCGGGGCTACACCTTC.

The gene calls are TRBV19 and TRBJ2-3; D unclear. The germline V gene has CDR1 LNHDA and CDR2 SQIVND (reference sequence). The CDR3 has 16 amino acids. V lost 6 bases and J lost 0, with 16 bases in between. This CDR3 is CASRTMVGPSTDTQYF. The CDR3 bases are TGTGCCAGTAGGACAATGGTGGGCCCTAGCACAGATACGCAGTATTTT.

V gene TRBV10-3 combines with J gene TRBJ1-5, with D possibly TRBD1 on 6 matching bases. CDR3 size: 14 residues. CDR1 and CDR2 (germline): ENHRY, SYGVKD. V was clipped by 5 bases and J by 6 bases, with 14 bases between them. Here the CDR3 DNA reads TGTGCCATCAGTTCCAACAGGGAGAGTCAGCCCCAGCATTTT. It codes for CAISSNRESQPQHF.

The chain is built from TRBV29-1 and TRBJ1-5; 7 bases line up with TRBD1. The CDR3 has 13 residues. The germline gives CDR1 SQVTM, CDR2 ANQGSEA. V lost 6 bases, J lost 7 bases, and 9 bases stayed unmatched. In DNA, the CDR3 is TGCAGCGTGGGAACAGGGGTTCGACAGCCCCAGCATTTT. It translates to CSVGTGVRQPQHF.

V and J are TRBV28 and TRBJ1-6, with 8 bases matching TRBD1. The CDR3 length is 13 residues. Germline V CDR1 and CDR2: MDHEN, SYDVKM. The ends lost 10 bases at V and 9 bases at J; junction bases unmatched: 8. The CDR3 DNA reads TGTGCCATCACAGGGGGACGAGGTTCACCCCTCCACTTT. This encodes CAITGGRGSPLHF.

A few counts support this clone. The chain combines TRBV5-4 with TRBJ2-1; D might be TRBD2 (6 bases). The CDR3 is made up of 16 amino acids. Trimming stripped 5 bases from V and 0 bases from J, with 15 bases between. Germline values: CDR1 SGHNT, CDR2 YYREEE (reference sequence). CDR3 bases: TGTGCCAGCAGTCGCCGGGACGGGAGCTCCTACAATGAGCAGTTCTTC. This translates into CASSRRDGSSYNEQFF.

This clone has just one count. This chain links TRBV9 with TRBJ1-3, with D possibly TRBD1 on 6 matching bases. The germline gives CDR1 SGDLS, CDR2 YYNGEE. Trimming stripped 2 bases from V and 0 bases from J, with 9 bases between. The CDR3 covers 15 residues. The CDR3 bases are TGTGCCAGCAGCGTTACAGGGAACTCTGGAAACACCATATATTTT. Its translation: CASSVTGNSGNTIYF.

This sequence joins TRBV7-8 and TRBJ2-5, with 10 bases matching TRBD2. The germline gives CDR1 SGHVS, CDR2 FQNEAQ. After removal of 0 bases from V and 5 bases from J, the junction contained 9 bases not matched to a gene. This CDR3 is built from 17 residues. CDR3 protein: CASSLAPPLAGVETQYF. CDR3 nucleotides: TGTGCCAGCAGCTTAGCGCCTCCCCTAGCGGGAGTGGAGACCCAGTACTTC.

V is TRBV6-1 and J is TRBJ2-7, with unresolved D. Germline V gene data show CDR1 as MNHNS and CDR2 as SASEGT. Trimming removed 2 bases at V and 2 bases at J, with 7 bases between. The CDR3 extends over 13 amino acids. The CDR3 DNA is TGTGCCAGCAGTGAACAGGTGGCCTACGAGCAGTACTTC. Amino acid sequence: CASSEQVAYEQYF.

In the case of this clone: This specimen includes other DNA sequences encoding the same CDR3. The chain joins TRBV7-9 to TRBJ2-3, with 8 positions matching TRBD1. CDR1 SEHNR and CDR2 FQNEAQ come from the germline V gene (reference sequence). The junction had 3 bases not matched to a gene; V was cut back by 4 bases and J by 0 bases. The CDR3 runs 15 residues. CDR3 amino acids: CASSSDRGSTDTQYF. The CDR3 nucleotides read TGTGCCAGCAGCTCTGACAGGGGTAGCACAGATACGCAGTATTTT.

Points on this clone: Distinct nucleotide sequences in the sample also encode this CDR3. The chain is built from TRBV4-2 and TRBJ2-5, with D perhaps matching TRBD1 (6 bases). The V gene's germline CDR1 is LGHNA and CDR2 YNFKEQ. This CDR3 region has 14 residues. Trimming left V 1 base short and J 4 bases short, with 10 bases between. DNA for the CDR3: TGTGCCAGCAGCCAAGCTCAAGGGGGAGAGACCCAGTACTTC. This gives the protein CASSQAQGGETQYF.

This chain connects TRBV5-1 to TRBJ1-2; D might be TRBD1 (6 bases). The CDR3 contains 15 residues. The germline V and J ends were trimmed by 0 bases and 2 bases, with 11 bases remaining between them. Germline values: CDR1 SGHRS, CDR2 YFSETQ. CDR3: CASSLAGGPNYGYTF. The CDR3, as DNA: TGCGCCAGCAGCTTGGCCGGGGGGCCCAACTATGGCTACACCTTC.

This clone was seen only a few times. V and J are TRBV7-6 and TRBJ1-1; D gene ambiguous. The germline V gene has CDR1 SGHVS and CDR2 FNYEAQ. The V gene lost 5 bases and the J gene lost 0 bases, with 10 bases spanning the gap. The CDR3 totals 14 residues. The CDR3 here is CASSPNEMNTEAFF. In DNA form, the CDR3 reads TGTGCCAGCAGCCCTAACGAGATGAACACTGAAGCTTTCTTT.

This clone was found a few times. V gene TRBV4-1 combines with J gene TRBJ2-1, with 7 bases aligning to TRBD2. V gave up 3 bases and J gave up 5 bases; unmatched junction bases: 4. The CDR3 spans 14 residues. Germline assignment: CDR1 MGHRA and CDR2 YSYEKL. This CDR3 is CASSQLTSNNEQFF. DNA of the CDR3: TGCGCCAGCAGCCAGTTGACTAGCAACAATGAGCAGTTCTTC.